This TCR beta chain was found in a study of OX40 agonist ivuxolimab in advanced cancers. Concerning the study at large: Ivuxolimab, which targeted the costimulatory receptor OX40 (CD134), was an agonistic, fully human IgG2 monoclonal antibody. Intravenous ivuxolimab was administered to patients every 2 weeks at six dose levels: 0.01, 0.1, 0.3, 1.5, 3 and 10 mg/kg. Of the approximately 50 dose-escalation patients, hepatocellular carcinoma was present in about 19, melanoma in approximately 15, renal cell carcinoma in 9 and head and neck cancer in 9. In the dose-escalation cohort, 70% to 85% of patients were male, and the mean age was about 55 years, with a range of 23 to 79. Prior anti-PD-1, anti-PD-L1 or anti-CTLA-4 therapy was permitted, and approximately 41% of dose-escalation patients had received checkpoint inhibitors. Partial responses occurred in three dose-escalation patients: two with cutaneous melanoma and one with hepatocellular carcinoma. Peripheral TCRbeta sequencing was intended to test whether TCR sequence diversity was altered and clonal T-cell expansion was caused by ivuxolimab. The paper reports the monotherapy dose-escalation portion (N ≈ 52 patients) of the phase I ivuxolimab trial.

The trial excluded patients who had a history of autoimmune disease or were on systemic immunosuppression. Peripheral blood for TCR sequencing was collected from all dose cohorts at baseline, on cycle 4 day 1, and on cycle 7 day 1. Samples were obtained from an open-label, multicenter, first-in-human phase I dose-escalation trial of ivuxolimab. Adults with locally advanced or metastatic melanoma, renal cell, hepatocellular, or head and neck squamous cell carcinoma were enrolled in the trial. Before TCR sequencing, CD4+ T cells and CD8+ T cells from peripheral blood were sorted into separate populations. About this clone itself: Its specific antigen is unknown. No qualities accompany the bases; no much larger clone lies one base away.

General study outcomes and caveats: After ivuxolimab, more expanded clones were found on average in CD8+ T cells than in CD4+ T cells. The antigen specificity of the peripheral T cells that underwent clonal expansion was not determined. Low levels of normalized T-cell clonal expansion were also seen in some patients who did not respond. At doses of 0.1 to 3.0 mg/kg, clonal expansion of both CD4+ and CD8+ T cells in blood was seen between baseline and week 6. In the 0.1-3.0 mg/kg groups, partial responders had among the lowest normalized peripheral clonal expansion, particularly in CD8+ T cells.

The CDR3 holds 15 amino acids from the cysteine to the phenylalanine. Only the CDR3 region is kept as DNA, spanning 45 bases read in frame from base 1. A distance of 10 bases separates the germline ends of V and J, which lose 0 bases and 4 bases respectively. From a lookup of the germline V gene, CDR1 and CDR2 are MNHNS and SASEGT. To sequence the TCRbeta CDR3 region, genomic DNA was isolated from the sorted cells. The immunoSEQ Assay was used to sequence the TCRbeta CDR3 regions. Held by TCRdb, this immuneACCESS table contains in-frame sequences only and omits some clones. Under half of the omission traces to an unresolved V gene where checked; the cause of the rest is unknown. The sample data list some 68,000 clones, and roughly four fifths of these were observed just once. Together, the top ten hold roughly 1.4% of the sample.

This sequence was found in an adult with an advanced solid tumor such as melanoma, head and neck, liver or kidney cancer. The chain is made from TRBV6-1 and TRBJ2-4; the D gene is possibly TRBD1, with 6 bases matching. The sample was CD4+ or CD8+ T cells sorted from blood, taken in a trial of the OX40 agonist ivuxolimab. CDR3 reads: CASSEATGLKNIQYF. The DNA sequence is given as TGTGCCAGCAGTGAAGCCACAGGGTTAAAAAACATTCAGTACTTC.